These 17 T cell receptor beta chains originate from one sample sequenced in a study of T cell responses to AZD1222 COVID-19 vaccine (dated by TCRdb to the early 2020s). The intended sense of this specimen's time point label: baseline before first vaccination. Libraries were prepared through the immunoSEQ multiplex PCR assay. Sourced from immuneACCESS, this table was stored by TCRdb with only in-frame sequences that have V and J called. A share of the clones is absent; for the studies checked, an unresolved V gene accounts for under half, and the remainder has no known explanation. The sample table lists about 150,000 clones, over 75% of them with a count of one. The ten most abundant clones make up approximately 1.8% of the sample. The sequences come from peripheral blood, collected on day 0 of AZD1222 vaccination. The receptors derive from an adult in good health.

The chain joins TRBV19 to TRBJ2-7; the match to TRBD1 covers 10 bases. CDR1 is LNHDA, CDR2 SQIVND, per germline (reference sequence). V lost 5 bases to trimming and J lost 1 base; unmatched junction nucleotides: 5. This CDR3 is built from 15 residues. For the CDR3, the DNA is TGTGCCAGTAGTTTCGCGGGACAGGGGTCCTACGAGCAGTACTTC. It yields the protein CASSFAGQGSYEQYF.

To note about this clone: Other DNA sequences of this sample code for an identical CDR3. V usage is TRBV18 and J usage is TRBJ2-2; D remains ambiguous. The V and J ends lost 4 bases and 4 bases respectively, with 4 bases between them. Germline V gene data show CDR1 as KGHSH and CDR2 as LQKENI. The CDR3 is 12 residues long. CDR3 DNA: TGTGCCAGCTCACGCCGCACCGGGGAGCTGTTTTTT. Translation gives CASSRRTGELFF.

This chain connects TRBV19 to TRBJ1-5, with D possibly TRBD1 on 6 matching bases. Looked up from germline, CDR1 is LNHDA and CDR2 is SQIVND (reference sequence). This CDR3 region has 18 residues. V lost 2 bases to trimming and J lost 2 bases, with 19 bases between them. The CDR3 protein is CASSIIGQFSLRNQPQHF. The CDR3 bases are TGTGCCAGTAGTATAATTGGACAGTTTTCTTTGCGCAATCAGCCCCAGCATTTT.

The chain couples TRBV28 to TRBJ2-7; D remains ambiguous. Germline lookup yields CDR1 MDHEN and CDR2 SYDVKM. The V end was cut by 8 bases, the J end by 3 bases, with 8 bases between. CDR3 length equals 11 residues. CDR3 protein: CASSGFYEQYF. CDR3 in DNA: TGTGCCAGCTCAGGCTTCTACGAGCAGTACTTC.

J is TRBJ2-1 and V is TRBV4-1, with D maybe TRBD2 (6 bases). The germline V gene has CDR1 MGHRA and CDR2 YSYEKL. V was trimmed by 4 bases and J by 6 bases, leaving 19 bases between them. This CDR3 comprises 16 residues. CDR3 amino acids: CASSPDRDSWGNEQFF. The CDR3 nucleotides read TGCGCCAGCAGCCCAGACCGGGACTCCTGGGGCAATGAGCAGTTCTTC.

This clone was detected only a few times. The genes are TRBV28 and TRBJ1-5, with 7 bases identical to TRBD1. This CDR3 has 18 amino acids. In germline, CDR1 is MDHEN, CDR2 SYDVKM. Germline trimming cut 5 bases from V and 0 bases from J; bases unmatched to any gene: 13. The chain's CDR3 is CASSPPRGTVYSNQPQHF. The CDR3 DNA reads TGTGCCAGCAGTCCTCCCCGGGGGACAGTATATAGCAATCAGCCCCAGCATTTT.

The chain links TRBV7-9 to TRBJ1-3; D is perhaps TRBD1 (5 bases). Deletions cut 5 bases from V and 0 bases from J, with 11 bases between. The CDR3 is made up of 15 amino acids. Per the germline V gene, CDR1 is SEHNR and CDR2 is FQNEAQ (reference sequence). The CDR3 nucleotides are TGTGCCAGCAGCCCGCCCCAGGGCTCTGGAAACACCATATATTTT. Its protein is CASSPPQGSGNTIYF. The variable domain in full, with the rest retrieved from reference TRBV7-9 and TRBJ1-3, is DTGVSQNPRHKITKRGQNVTFRCDPISEHNRLYWYRQTLGQGPEFLTYFQNEAQLEKSRLLSDRFSAERPKGSFSTLEIQRTEQGDSAMYLCASSPPQGSGNTIYFGEGSWLTVV.

This chain connects TRBV4-1 to TRBJ1-5; a possible D gene is TRBD1 (6 bases). The CDR3 sequence is 14 residues long. Germline V gene data show CDR1 as MGHRA and CDR2 as YSYEKL. Trimming took 3 bases from V and 1 from J, leaving 7 bases between them. The CDR3 sequence is CASSQGASNQPQHF. CDR3 nucleotide sequence: TGCGCCAGCAGCCAGGGGGCCAGCAATCAGCCCCAGCATTTT.

The rearrangement links TRBV19 to TRBJ2-1; TRBD2 agrees at 10 bases. CDR1 and CDR2 (germline): LNHDA, SQIVND (reference sequence). J was trimmed by 8 bases and V by 8 bases; bases with no gene match: 12. The CDR3 has 15 residues. The CDR3 nucleotides are TGTGCCAGTGTGGCGGGAGAAGCGGGGGGGGATGAGCAGTTCTTC. Protein product: CASVAGEAGGDEQFF.

The rearrangement links TRBV4-2 to TRBJ2-3; 7 nucleotides line up with TRBD1. The CDR3 has 16 residues. Per the germline V gene, CDR1 is LGHNA and CDR2 is YNFKEQ. V was clipped by 0 bases and J by 1 base; unmatched bases: 4. The CDR3 sequence is CASSQDLGGGTDTQYF. CDR3 sequence (DNA): TGTGCCAGCAGCCAAGATTTAGGGGGCGGCACAGATACGCAGTATTTT.

V and J are TRBV28 and TRBJ1-1, with D possibly being TRBD1 (6 bases). Trimming shortened V by 4 bases and J by 4 bases, and 13 bases separated the two germline ends. Germline CDR1 MDHEN, CDR2 SYDVKM. CDR3 length: 14 amino acids. The CDR3 DNA reads as TGTGCCAGCAGTTCCGGGGGGGCGGGCACTGAAGCTTTCTTT. Protein: CASSSGGAGTEAFF. The full variable domain, with the rest looked up from reference TRBV28 and TRBJ1-1, is DVKVTQSSRYLVKRTGEKVFLECVQDMDHENMFWYRQDPGLGLRLIYFSYDVKMKEKGDIPEGYSVSREKKERFSLILESASTNQTSMYLCASSSGGAGTEAFFGQGTRLTVV.

The V gene is TRBV7-2, the J gene TRBJ2-1, with D perhaps matching TRBD1 or TRBD2 (6 bases each). The CDR3 extends over 15 amino acids. Germline CDR1 SGHTA, CDR2 FQGNSA. Trimming stripped 4 bases from V and 4 bases from J, with 14 bases between. CDR3 DNA: TGTGCCAGCAGCTCCAGGGGCGGGGCGTACAATGAGCAGTTCTTC. This translates into CASSSRGGAYNEQFF.

For this clone: This sample includes further DNA sequences coding for the same CDR3. This sequence joins TRBV7-9 and TRBJ2-3, with D hard to call. Germline CDR1 and CDR2: SEHNR and FQNEAQ (reference sequence). This CDR3 spans 14 amino acids. V was clipped by 2 bases and J by 0 bases, with 6 bases between them. CDR3 DNA sequence: TGTGCCAGCAGCTTAACCACTAGCACAGATACGCAGTATTTT. It codes for CASSLTTSTDTQYF.

The chain employs TRBV14 and TRBJ1-1; perhaps TRBD1 as D (5 bases). In germline, CDR1 is SGHDN, CDR2 FVKESK. V was pared by 0 bases and J by 0 bases, with 17 bases between. This CDR3 is built from 18 residues. The CDR3: CASSQDIGAGYMNTEAFF. CDR3 sequence (DNA): TGTGCCAGCAGCCAAGATATCGGGGCAGGCTACATGAACACTGAAGCTTTCTTT.

In this sample, this clone turned up a few times. The V and J genes are TRBV28 and TRBJ2-7; perhaps TRBD1 as D (6 bases). This CDR3 is built from 15 residues. V was trimmed by 6 bases and J by 7 bases, leaving 22 bases between them. Germline lookup yields CDR1 MDHEN and CDR2 SYDVKM. CDR3 amino acids: CASSTWTRGYVEQYF. Here the CDR3 DNA reads TGTGCCAGCAGCACCTGGACCAGGGGCTACGTGGAGCAGTACTTC. The complete variable domain, with remaining parts taken from reference TRBV28 and TRBJ2-7, reads DVKVTQSSRYLVKRTGEKVFLECVQDMDHENMFWYRQDPGLGLRLIYFSYDVKMKEKGDIPEGYSVSREKKERFSLILESASTNQTSMYLCASSTWTRGYVEQYFGPGTRLTVT.

The V call is TRBV28, the J call TRBJ1-1; no definite D call. There are 15 residues in the CDR3. Between the trimmed V and J ends, which lost 5 bases and 1 base, there was a span of 14 bases. Germline loops: CDR1 MDHEN, CDR2 SYDVKM. CDR3: CASSTSGRPNTEAFF. The CDR3, as DNA: TGTGCCAGCAGTACCTCAGGACGGCCGAACACTGAAGCTTTCTTT.

This sequence joins TRBV5-1 and TRBJ2-5; a possible D gene is TRBD2 (5 bases). This CDR3 is built from 15 residues. Germline V lookup: CDR1 SGHRS, CDR2 YFSETQ. Trimming cost V 0 bases and J 5 bases, with 14 bases left between them. The CDR3 DNA sequence: TGCGCCAGCAGCTTGGCCGGGGAATCGGGGGAGACCCAGTACTTC. This translates into CASSLAGESGETQYF.